This entry lists 7 T cell receptor beta chains sequenced from one sample in a study of beta chain features in type 1 diabetes. What was sequenced were expressed TCRB transcripts, since all of the isolated RNA had been reverse transcribed. Sequencing used immunoSEQ multiplex PCR; TCRdb keeps in-frame clones, though not all of them. The sample contains under 550,000 clones, 10% to 12% of which appear only once. Sequencing input: naive CD4+ T cells from blood. The receptors come from a woman aged 18 to 35 in good health.

This clone was observed a few times. This chain connects TRBV6-5 to TRBJ2-1; D is undetermined. This CDR3 has 13 residues. The germline gives CDR1 MNHEY, CDR2 SVGAGI. V shed 5 bases and J shed 6 bases, with 11 bases lying between them. The CDR3 loop reads CASSPYVGNEQFF. In nucleotides, the CDR3 is TGTGCCAGCAGTCCTTATGTGGGCAATGAGCAGTTCTTC.

This clone showed up just a few times. The chain couples TRBV7-6 to TRBJ2-1; 14 nucleotides agree with TRBD2. Germline loops: CDR1 SGHVS, CDR2 FNYEAQ. V dropped 3 bases and J dropped 0; count of bases not matched to a gene: 4. This CDR3 comprises 18 residues. DNA of the CDR3: TGTGCCAGCAGCTTGACCGGGACTAGCGGGAGCTCCTACAATGAGCAGTTCTTC. It specifies CASSLTGTSGSSYNEQFF.

The chain recombines TRBV5-1 with TRBJ2-1; 12 nucleotides agree with TRBD2. V lost 0 bases, J lost 14 bases, and 12 bases stayed unmatched. The CDR3 loop spans 16 amino acids. Germline V gene sequence: CDR1 SGHRS, CDR2 YFSETQ. The CDR3 nucleotides read TGCGCCAGCAGCTTGGGCCTAGCGGGAGGGCCGGCCACAAAGTTCTTC. Its translation: CASSLGLAGGPATKFF.

This chain uses TRBV6-6 with TRBJ2-7, with a possible D match to TRBD1 (5 bases). The germline CDR1 and CDR2 sequences are MNHNY and SVGAGI (reference sequence). Trimming removed 4 bases at V and 4 bases at J, with 11 bases between. The CDR3 consists of 13 residues. Here the CDR3 reads CASSSTADYEQYV. In nucleotides, the CDR3 is TGTGCCAGCAGTTCGACAGCAGATTACGAGCAGTACGTC.

The chain links TRBV5-6 to TRBJ1-2; D gene unclear. The V end lost 0 bases, the J end lost 6 bases, and 12 bases lay between the germline ends. Germline lookup yields CDR1 SGHDT and CDR2 YYEEEE. The CDR3 spans 14 residues. DNA for the CDR3: TGTGCCAGCAGCTTGGGGTGGAGTCTGAATGGCTACACCTTC. Its translation: CASSLGWSLNGYTF. The variable domain in full, completed from reference TRBV5-6 and TRBJ1-2, reads DAGVTQSPTHLIKTRGQQVTLRCSPKSGHDTVSWYQQALGQGPQFIFQYYEEEERQRGNFPDRFSGHQFPNYSSELNVNALLLGDSALYLCASSLGWSLNGYTFGSGTRLTVV.

The chain combines TRBV7-2 with TRBJ2-5; tentatively, D is TRBD2 (6 bases). The V gene's germline CDR1 is SGHTA and CDR2 FQGNSA. Trimming took 5 bases from V and 3 from J, leaving 13 bases between them. CDR3 length equals 14 residues. CDR3: CASSAWAGKETQYF. For the CDR3, the DNA is TGTGCCAGCAGCGCCTGGGCGGGGAAAGAGACCCAGTACTTC.

The chain is built from TRBV5-1 and TRBJ2-1; D is ambiguous. Germline values: CDR1 SGHRS, CDR2 YFSETQ. The CDR3 is 11 residues long. V was cut by 4 bases and J by 6 bases, with 5 bases left in between. Here the CDR3 reads CASSILNEQFF. The CDR3 coding sequence is TGCGCCAGCAGCATCCTCAATGAGCAGTTCTTC.